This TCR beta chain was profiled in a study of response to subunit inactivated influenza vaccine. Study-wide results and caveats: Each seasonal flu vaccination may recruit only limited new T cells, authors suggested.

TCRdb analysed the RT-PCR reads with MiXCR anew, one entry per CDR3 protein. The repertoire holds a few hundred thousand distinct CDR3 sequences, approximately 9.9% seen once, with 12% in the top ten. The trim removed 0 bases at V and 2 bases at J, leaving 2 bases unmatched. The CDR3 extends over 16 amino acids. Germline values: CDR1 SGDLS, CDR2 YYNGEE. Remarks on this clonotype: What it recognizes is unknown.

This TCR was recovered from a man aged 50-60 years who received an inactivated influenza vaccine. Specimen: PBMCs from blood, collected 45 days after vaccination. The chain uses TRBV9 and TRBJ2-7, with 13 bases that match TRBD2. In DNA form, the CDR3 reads TGTGCCAGCAGCGTAGGACTAGCGGGAGGCGCCTACGAGCAGTACTTC. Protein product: CASSVGLAGGAYEQYF.